Included here is one T cell receptor beta chain sequence, with context. Its antigen is not known. The source of the sample is a study of Graves' ophthalmopathy and Graves' hyperthyroidism. Findings and limits, study-wide: Also, most clonotypes expanded in the thyroid above 0.001 frequency appeared in blood.

The study excluded patients with other autoimmune diseases, uncontrolled infections, pregnancy or lactation. Each diagnosis was determined on the basis of clinical symptoms, serum thyroxine, TRAb, thyroid ultrasound and orbital computed tomography. RNA transcripts were the template, and TCR beta CDR3 regions were amplified from them. The workflow started with a first-round RT-PCR run with HTBI primers and then moved on to a second-round multiplex PCR. A single record per CDR3 protein comes from TCRdb applying MiXCR to the multiplex PCR reads. Of around 1,200,000 distinct CDR3 sequences listed, less than 45% are singletons. The trim removed 4 bases at V and 1 base at J, leaving 10 bases unmatched. Germline V gene data show CDR1 as SEHNR and CDR2 as FQNEAQ (reference sequence). The CDR3 extends over 16 amino acids.

The chain couples TRBV7-9 to TRBJ2-7; 7 bases map to TRBD1. The receptor was derived from an adult man with Graves' hyperthyroidism. The sequenced sample was peripheral blood or thyroid tissue (not recorded which). CDR3 in amino acids: CASSSRTGETSYEQYF. The CDR3 region has the DNA TGTGCCAGCAGCTCGCGAACAGGGGAGACATCCTACGAGCAGTACTTC.